This T cell receptor beta chain was found in a study of cytomegalovirus exposure and HLA in healthy donors. The germline V gene has CDR1 SGHAT and CDR2 FQNNGV. Between the trimmed V and J ends, which lost 7 bases and 6 bases, there was a span of 13 bases. This CDR3 has 12 amino acids. A note on this clone: The antigen remains unidentified.

Study outcomes and limitations: For presence/absence analyses, sequencing depth was assumed to be roughly uniform across donors. HLA alleles showed associations with some 17,000 TCR beta sequences in a later analysis, at a 0.05 false discovery rate. The records held CMV serostatus as the only immune exposure information.

60 Vbeta and 13 Jbeta primers were used in PCR. Some clones are missing from TCRdb's copy, which holds only in-frame ones; the method was immunoSEQ multiplex PCR. Here the sample spans about 220,000 clones, approximately 82% being singletons. The sample taken for sequencing was PBMCs. V usage is TRBV11-2 and J usage is TRBJ2-7; D remains unclear. The TCR comes from a young man in good health and CMV-seronegative. The CDR3 DNA is TGTGCCAGCAACCTATCCCCGGGCGAGCAGTACTTC. Translating it yields CASNLSPGEQYF.